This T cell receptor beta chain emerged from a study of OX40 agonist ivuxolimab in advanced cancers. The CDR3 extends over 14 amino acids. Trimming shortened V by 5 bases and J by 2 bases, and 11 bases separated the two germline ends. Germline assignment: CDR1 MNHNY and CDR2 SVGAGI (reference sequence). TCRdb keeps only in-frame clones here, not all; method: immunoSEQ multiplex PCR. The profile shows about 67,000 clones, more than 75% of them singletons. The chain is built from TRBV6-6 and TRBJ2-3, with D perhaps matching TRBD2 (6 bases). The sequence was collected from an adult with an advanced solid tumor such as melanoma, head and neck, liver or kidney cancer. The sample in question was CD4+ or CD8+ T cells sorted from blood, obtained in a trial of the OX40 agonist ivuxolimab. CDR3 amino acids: CASSAPGATDTQYF. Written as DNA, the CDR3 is TGTGCCAGCAGTGCACCGGGAGCCACAGATACGCAGTATTTT.